The 29 T cell receptor beta chains given below trace back to one sample, sequenced in a study of T cell responses to AZD1222 COVID-19 vaccine. The assay was immunoSEQ multiplex PCR, and TCRdb's table has in-frame clones only and misses some. This sample has some 150,000 clones, with around 86% found just once. The sample here was peripheral blood, taken on day 0 of MenACWY control vaccination. These receptors were obtained from an adult in good health.

The chain joins TRBV30 to TRBJ1-5; 7 bases fit TRBD1. There are 14 residues in the CDR3. Germline CDR1 and CDR2: GTSNPN and SVGIG (reference sequence). V was clipped by 2 bases and J by 4 bases; unmatched bases: 5. The CDR3 spells CAWSYRGFNQPQHF. DNA for the CDR3: TGTGCCTGGAGTTACAGGGGTTTTAATCAGCCCCAGCATTTT.

This chain connects TRBV2 to TRBJ2-2, with D perhaps TRBD1 (5 bases). CDR3 length: 12 residues. CDR1 is SNHLY, CDR2 FYNNEI, per germline. Trimming cost V 7 bases and J 3 bases, with 6 bases left between them. The CDR3 loop is CASTRDTGELFF. In DNA, the CDR3 is TGTGCCAGCACCAGGGACACCGGGGAGCTGTTTTTT.

The CDR3 protein is CASKGQVEETQYF. DNA of the CDR3: TGCGCCAGCAAGGGGCAGGTAGAAGAGACCCAGTACTTC. The chain combines TRBV5-1 with TRBJ2-5; tentative D call: TRBD1 (5 bases). The V end was cut by 6 bases, the J end by 3 bases, with 12 bases between. The CDR3 consists of 13 residues. CDR1 and CDR2 (germline): SGHRS, YFSETQ.

The chain couples TRBV29-1 to TRBJ2-1; TRBD2 agrees at 7 bases. The ends lost 1 base at V and 3 bases at J; junction bases unmatched: 3. Germline V gives CDR1 SQVTM, CDR2 ANQGSEA. The CDR3 is made up of 14 amino acids. CDR3 bases: TGCAGCGTTGAAGTCCTAGCGGACTACAATGAGCAGTTCTTC. Its protein product is CSVEVLADYNEQFF.

The sample holds a few counts of this clone. This chain uses TRBV11-2 with TRBJ1-5; no definite D call. CDR1 and CDR2 (germline): SGHAT, FQNNGV. V lost 6 bases and J lost 3, with 15 bases in between. The CDR3 is made up of 15 amino acids. CDR3 DNA sequence: TGTGCCAGCAGTCACGATTCGGGGTTCAATCAGCCCCAGCATTTT. This encodes CASSHDSGFNQPQHF.

The chain carries TRBV5-1 and TRBJ1-2, with no clear D. Trimming removed 0 bases at V and 0 bases at J, with 9 bases between. The CDR3 contains 15 residues. Germline V gene sequence: CDR1 SGHRS, CDR2 YFSETQ. The CDR3 region is CASSLVAGPNYGYTF. Here the CDR3 DNA reads TGCGCCAGCAGCTTGGTGGCGGGCCCTAACTATGGCTACACCTTC.

The gene calls are TRBV5-1 and TRBJ2-1, with D unresolved. This CDR3 region has 12 residues. Germline V gene data show CDR1 as SGHRS and CDR2 as YFSETQ. Deletions cut 4 bases from V and 7 bases from J, with 9 bases between. The CDR3 here is CASSIDRNEQFF. The CDR3 coding sequence is TGCGCCAGCAGCATAGACCGTAATGAGCAGTTCTTC.

The chain has TRBV6-5 and TRBJ2-3; TRBD2 might be the D (6 bases). The length of the CDR3 is 14 residues. The germline CDR1 and CDR2 sequences are MNHEY and SVGAGI. V lost 4 bases and J lost 4, with 12 bases in between. In DNA form, the CDR3 reads TGTGCCAGCAGTTTGGGACTCGGGGCAGATACGCAGTATTTT. Translated: CASSLGLGADTQYF.

This CDR3 is CASSLVGSMNTEAFF. The DNA of the CDR3 is TGCGCCAGCAGCTTGGTGGGCAGTATGAACACTGAAGCTTTCTTT. The V gene is TRBV5-1, the J gene TRBJ1-1; D call uncertain. Germline V gene lookup returns CDR1 SGHRS and CDR2 YFSETQ. This CDR3 is 15 amino acids long. Between the trimmed V and J ends, which lost 0 bases and 0 bases, there was a span of 9 bases.

The gene calls are TRBV19 and TRBJ1-1; 7 bases align to TRBD1. This CDR3 is built from 13 residues. Germline V CDR1 and CDR2: LNHDA, SQIVND (reference sequence). The trim removed 6 bases at V and 13 bases at J, leaving 14 bases unmatched. The chain's CDR3 is CASRPDRRKGGFF. In DNA, the CDR3 is TGTGCCAGTAGACCGGACAGGCGAAAAGGGGGTTTCTTT.

The rearrangement links TRBV6-5 to TRBJ2-7; tentative D call: TRBD1 (6 bases). Trimming removed 6 bases at V and 6 bases at J, with 21 bases between. This CDR3 is 15 amino acids long. The germline V gene encodes CDR1 MNHEY and CDR2 SVGAGI. CDR3 sequence: CASRETGRGGGEQYV. DNA for the CDR3: TGTGCCAGCAGGGAGACAGGTCGGGGTGGTGGCGAGCAGTACGTC.

The chain is built from TRBV19 and TRBJ1-6; tentative D call: TRBD1 (6 bases). The length of the CDR3 is 14 residues. Trimming stripped 10 bases from V and 8 bases from J, with 18 bases between. Germline CDR1 and CDR2: LNHDA and SQIVND (reference sequence). In DNA, the CDR3 is TGTGCCACCACGGACAGCCTGCCTTATTCACCCCTCCACTTT. This sequence encodes CATTDSLPYSPLHF.

This sequence joins TRBV10-3 and TRBJ2-1; 8 bases line up with TRBD2. The CDR3 covers 19 residues. Unmatched junction bases numbered 14, after V lost 4 bases and J lost 0 bases. From germline, CDR1 is ENHRY and CDR2 SYGVKD. This chain's CDR3 is CAISGGRGGLSSSYNEQFF. The CDR3 DNA reads TGTGCCATCAGTGGGGGACGGGGGGGCCTATCAAGCTCCTACAATGAGCAGTTCTTC.

The chain has TRBV29-1 and TRBJ2-1, with unresolved D. Trimming cost V 4 bases and J 10 bases, with 11 bases left between them. Looked up from germline, CDR1 is SQVTM and CDR2 is ANQGSEA. The CDR3 length is 11 residues. CDR3 bases: TGCAGCGTTGGTATAGCCCGGGAGCAGTTCTTC. Translation: CSVGIAREQFF.

The sample holds one count of this clone. Within the sample, other DNA sequences also encode this same CDR3. The chain is built from TRBV7-9 and TRBJ2-7; D is unresolved. In germline, CDR1 is SEHNR, CDR2 FQNEAQ (reference sequence). Deletions cut 5 bases from V and 3 bases from J, with 5 bases between. The CDR3 runs to 11 residues. DNA of the CDR3: TGTGCCAGCAGCCCGGGCTACGAGCAGTACTTC. The encoded protein is CASSPGYEQYF.

The gene calls are TRBV19 and TRBJ2-1, with 9 bases matching TRBD2. The CDR3 spans 17 residues. The V and J ends lost 4 bases and 5 bases, in that order; junction bases with no gene match: 12. The germline V gene encodes CDR1 LNHDA and CDR2 SQIVND (reference sequence). The CDR3 here is CASSNPGRGGAHNEQFF. For the CDR3, the DNA is TGTGCCAGTAGTAACCCGGGACGCGGGGGGGCTCACAATGAGCAGTTCTTC. Drawing the rest from reference TRBV19 and TRBJ2-1, the complete variable domain is DGGITQSPKYLFRKEGQNVTLSCEQNLNHDAMYWYRQDPGQGLRLIYYSQIVNDFQKGDIAEGYSVSREKKESFPLTVTSAQKNPTAFYLCASSNPGRGGAHNEQFFGPGTRLTVL.

This chain connects TRBV5-1 to TRBJ2-3, with 10 positions matching TRBD2. Germline CDR1 is SGHRS and CDR2 is YFSETQ. The CDR3 is 15 residues long. V was clipped by 9 bases and J by 1 base; unmatched bases: 8. The CDR3 reads CATAQAGGRTDTQYF. In nucleotides, the CDR3 is TGCGCCACCGCACAAGCGGGGGGGCGCACAGATACGCAGTATTTT.

The chain couples TRBV28 to TRBJ2-4; TRBD1 might be the D (6 bases). The ends were cut back, 5 bases at V and 5 bases at J, with 31 bases in the middle. CDR3 length: 20 residues. The germline V gene has CDR1 MDHEN and CDR2 SYDVKM. In DNA, the CDR3 is TGTGCCAGCAGTCTGGGGGCCTCTTCTTCCGGGGTTACCTTCGAAAACATTCAGTACTTC. Residues: CASSLGASSSGVTFENIQYF.

The rearrangement links TRBV6-7 to TRBJ1-4; TRBD1 agrees at 7 bases. TRBV6-7 is an open reading frame, and its role is uncertain. Losses at the gene ends were 5 bases for V and 8 bases for J; bases not matched to a gene: 14. The CDR3 spans 16 residues. Here the CDR3 reads CASSPPPAGGNEKLFF. CDR3 coding DNA: TGTGCCAGCAGTCCACCCCCGGCAGGGGGGAACGAAAAACTGTTTTTT.

V gene TRBV5-6 combines with J gene TRBJ1-4; no reliable D call. Germline V gene lookup returns CDR1 SGHDT and CDR2 YYEEEE. V was shortened by 3 bases and J by 0 bases, with 15 bases between the two germline ends. CDR3 length: 17 amino acids. The CDR3 bases are TGTGCCAGCAGCTCTATAATATGTAACTCAACTAATGAAAAACTGTTTTTT. This encodes CASSSIICNSTNEKLFF.

The chain has TRBV6-5 and TRBJ1-5; D gene ambiguous. Germline-derived CDR1 and CDR2 are MNHEY and SVGAGI. This CDR3 has 12 residues. Trimming removed 8 bases at V and 8 bases at J, with 13 bases between. The CDR3 sequence: CASRGPTEPQHF. In nucleotides, the CDR3 is TGTGCCAGCCGCGGGCCTACTGAGCCCCAGCATTTT.

V is TRBV18 and J is TRBJ2-3; the D is unclear. CDR1 and CDR2 from the germline V gene are KGHSH and LQKENI. Between the trimmed V and J ends, which lost 3 bases and 2 bases, there was a span of 6 bases. The CDR3 covers 13 residues. The CDR3, as DNA: TGTGCCAGCTCACCGTCCCTCACAGATACGCAGTATTTT. Its translation is CASSPSLTDTQYF.

The rearrangement uses TRBV5-6 and TRBJ2-5; D gene uncertain. Trimming pared 4 bases from V and 5 bases from J, leaving 6 bases between. The CDR3 extends over 11 amino acids. Germline lookup yields CDR1 SGHDT and CDR2 YYEEEE. The CDR3: CASSTLETQYF. The CDR3 nucleotides are TGTGCCAGCAGCACGTTGGAGACCCAGTACTTC.

The J gene is TRBJ2-5, the V gene TRBV18; D gene uncertain. The length of the CDR3 is 11 residues. The V gene's germline CDR1 is KGHSH and CDR2 LQKENI. Trimming stripped 5 bases from V and 4 bases from J, with 5 bases between. The CDR3 coding sequence is TGTGCCAGCTCAGGTCCAGAGACCCAGTACTTC. Its translation: CASSGPETQYF.

This chain links TRBV4-1 with TRBJ1-2, with unresolved D. The length of the CDR3 is 12 residues. Germline CDR1 MGHRA, CDR2 YSYEKL. The ends were cut back, 5 bases at V and 8 bases at J, with 12 bases in the middle. CDR3 sequence (DNA): TGCGCCAGCAGCTCCCCCATGGGAGGCTACACCTTC. The encoded protein is CASSSPMGGYTF.

V is TRBV5-1 and J is TRBJ1-1, with D tentatively TRBD1 (6 bases). The CDR3 length is 15 residues. V lost 3 bases, J lost 4 bases, and 16 bases lay in between. The V gene's germline CDR1 is SGHRS and CDR2 YFSETQ. The DNA of the CDR3 is TGCGCCAGCAGCTCCCGGACAGCTGGGAGCACTGAAGCTTTCTTT. It is translated as CASSSRTAGSTEAFF.

The chain recombines TRBV2 with TRBJ1-2, with 9 bases matching TRBD1. There are 13 residues in the CDR3. V was pared by 11 bases and J by 7 bases, with 11 bases of the junction left unmatched. Germline V CDR1 and CDR2: SNHLY, FYNNEI. The CDR3, as DNA: TGTGCCTGCTCCCGGGACAGGGAACCTGGCTACACCTTC. Protein product: CACSRDREPGYTF.

The chain couples TRBV5-6 to TRBJ1-2; 8 bases line up with TRBD1. Per germline, CDR1 SGHDT and CDR2 YYEEEE. The CDR3 is 16 amino acids. Losses at the gene ends were 4 bases for V and 4 bases for J; bases not matched to a gene: 12. CDR3: CASSPHGTGRSYGYTF. The CDR3 region has the DNA TGTGCCAGCAGCCCTCACGGGACAGGTCGGAGCTATGGCTACACCTTC. The full variable domain, in which reference TRBV5-6 and TRBJ1-2 provide the parts outside the CDR3, is DAGVTQSPTHLIKTRGQQVTLRCSPKSGHDTVSWYQQALGQGPQFIFQYYEEEERQRGNFPDRFSGHQFPNYSSELNVNALLLGDSALYLCASSPHGTGRSYGYTFGSGTRLTVV.

This clone appeared once. The J gene is TRBJ1-2, the V gene TRBV5-1, with D unresolved. The V end lost 4 bases, the J end lost 0 bases, and 13 bases lay between the germline ends. Germline CDR1 and CDR2: SGHRS and YFSETQ. This CDR3 has 15 amino acids. The CDR3 is CASSLIPNSNYGYTF. CDR3 bases: TGCGCCAGCAGCCTGATACCTAATTCTAACTATGGCTACACCTTC.